These T cell receptor beta chains were read from a single sample in a study of cytomegalovirus exposure and HLA in healthy donors. Here immunoSEQ multiplex PCR was the method, and the copy in TCRdb shows in-frame clones only, minus some. The data show 200,000 or so clones, with under 95% seen just once and about 0.95% held by the top ten. The sequenced material came from PBMCs. Source of these receptors: a woman aged 18-35 years in good health and CMV-seronegative. Both conserved end residues are part of each CDR3. Each record gives: V gene, J gene, D gene, clone size, CDR3 DNA, CDR3 protein. The D gene is left open where the match is weak. Where a row states a size, it is once, few, many or the class of an expanded clone; other rows omit it.

TRBV19,TRBJ2-1,TRBD1,-,TGTGCCAGTAGTAGACAGGGTGGGCACAATGAGCAGTTCTTC,CASSRQGGHNEQFF
TRBV18,TRBJ1-1,-,-,TGTGCCAGCTCACCAACGGCACAGTCAAACACTGAAGCTTTCTTT,CASSPTAQSNTEAFF
TRBV4-2,TRBJ2-1,-,-,TGTGCCAGCAGCCAGGGTACACGGGGGGAGCAGTTCTTC,CASSQGTRGEQFF
TRBV6-1,TRBJ1-1,-,-,TGTGCCAGCAGTGAACAGGGGGAAGCTTTCTTT,CASSEQGEAFF
TRBV11-2,TRBJ2-1,-,-,TGTGCCAGCAGCTTTCCCCACGGACAGAGAATTTACAATGAGCAGTTCTTC,CASSFPHGQRIYNEQFF
TRBV5-6,TRBJ2-5,TRBD1,once,TGTGCCAGCAGCTTGGGACAGGGTCCCCCCCGGTACTTC,CASSLGQGPPRYF
TRBV30,TRBJ2-1,TRBD2,-,TGTGCCTGGAGTTTTTTAGCGGGAGCGATCGGCTATGAGCAGTTCTTC,CAWSFLAGAIGYEQFF
TRBV28,TRBJ2-5,TRBD2,-,TGTGCCAGCGGGGGGGTCCTGGAGACGGAGGAGACCCAGTACTTC,CASGGVLETEETQYF
TRBV29-1,TRBJ1-2,TRBD1,-,TGCAGCGCCGGGACAGGGTTAAACTATGGCTACACCTTC,CSAGTGLNYGYTF
TRBV9,TRBJ2-7,TRBD2,-,TGTGCCAGCAGCGTAGCTCCGGGGGGCTACGAGCAGTACTTC,CASSVAPGGYEQYF
TRBV30,TRBJ1-2,-,-,TGTGCCTGGAGTGTACTCCGGGGGGCAGATGGCTACACCTTC,CAWSVLRGADGYTF
TRBV4-1,TRBJ1-4,TRBD1,-,TGCGCCAGCAGCCAAGAGCCCGACAGGGTTTTTTTT,CASSQEPDRVFF
TRBV28,TRBJ2-1,-,-,TGTGCCAGCAGTTTCCGACCGGGAAACGAGCAGTTCTTC,CASSFRPGNEQFF
TRBV5-1,TRBJ2-1,TRBD2,-,TGCGCCAGCAGCTTGCGACTAGCTGGCGATGAGCAGTTCTTC,CASSLRLAGDEQFF
TRBV16,TRBJ1-1,TRBD1,-,TGTGCCAGCAGCCAATCGATCGGGCGACGGGACAGGGGGCCCACTGAAGCTTTCTTT,CASSQSIGRRDRGPTEAFF
TRBV6-5,TRBJ1-1,-,-,TGTGCCAGCAGTTACGACACCGGGAGGAACACTGAAGCTTTCTTT,CASSYDTGRNTEAFF
TRBV7-8,TRBJ1-1,-,-,TGTGCCAGCAGCTTAGGGGGCTTGAACACTGAAGCTTTCTTT,CASSLGGLNTEAFF
TRBV4-1,TRBJ2-3,-,-,TGCGCCAGCAGCCAAGAGGAGGCAGATACGCAGTATTTT,CASSQEEADTQYF
TRBV10-2,TRBJ2-3,-,-,TGCGCCAGCAGCGGGGAATCAACAAGGCCGGATCCCACAGATACGCAGTATTTT,CASSGESTRPDPTDTQYF
TRBV5-6,TRBJ2-7,-,-,TGTGCCAGCAGCTTCAACAGGGAATACGAGCAGTACTTC,CASSFNREYEQYF
TRBV5-1,TRBJ2-7,TRBD2,-,TGCGCCAGCAGCTCATGGACTAGCGGGAGATCAAACGAGCAGTACTTC,CASSSWTSGRSNEQYF
TRBV6-1,TRBJ2-2,TRBD1,once,TGTGCCAGCAGTGAAAGATGGGACAGGGGGGAGCTGTTTTTT,CASSERWDRGELFF
TRBV28,TRBJ1-3,-,-,TGTGCCAGCAGTCTGACACGTGGTGGCACCATATATTTT,CASSLTRGGTIYF
TRBV7-9,TRBJ2-3,TRBD2,-,TGTGCCATAGGAGCGGGAGGTAGGACAGATACGCAGTATTTT,CAIGAGGRTDTQYF
TRBV18,TRBJ2-3,TRBD2,-,TGTGCCAGCTCACCAGAGCGGGAGGGCCTAGGAGATACGCAGTATTTT,CASSPEREGLGDTQYF
TRBV30,TRBJ2-2,-,-,TGTGCCTGGAGTGCGGGGTCTAACACCGGGGAGCTGTTTTTT,CAWSAGSNTGELFF
TRBV7-9,TRBJ1-2,-,once,TGTGCCAGCAGCTTAGCCTGGCAGGACTATGGCTACACCTTC,CASSLAWQDYGYTF
TRBV5-1,TRBJ1-1,TRBD1,-,TGCGCCAGCAGCCCGCAGACAGGGGTGAACACTGAAGCTTTCTTT,CASSPQTGVNTEAFF